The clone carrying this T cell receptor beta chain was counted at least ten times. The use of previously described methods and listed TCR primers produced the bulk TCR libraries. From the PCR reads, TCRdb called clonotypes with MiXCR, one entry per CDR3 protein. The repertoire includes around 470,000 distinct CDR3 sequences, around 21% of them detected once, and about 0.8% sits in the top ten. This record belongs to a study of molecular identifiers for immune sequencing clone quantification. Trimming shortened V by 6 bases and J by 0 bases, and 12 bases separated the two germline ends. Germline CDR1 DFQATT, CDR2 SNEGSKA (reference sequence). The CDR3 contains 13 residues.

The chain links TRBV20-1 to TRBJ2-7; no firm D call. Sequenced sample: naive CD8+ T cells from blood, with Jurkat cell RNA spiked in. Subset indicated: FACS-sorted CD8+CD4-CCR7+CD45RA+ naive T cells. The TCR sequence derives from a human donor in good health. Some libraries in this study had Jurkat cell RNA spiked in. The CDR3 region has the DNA TGCAGTGCCCGAGGACCGATCTCCTACGAGCAGTACTTC. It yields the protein CSARGPISYEQYF.